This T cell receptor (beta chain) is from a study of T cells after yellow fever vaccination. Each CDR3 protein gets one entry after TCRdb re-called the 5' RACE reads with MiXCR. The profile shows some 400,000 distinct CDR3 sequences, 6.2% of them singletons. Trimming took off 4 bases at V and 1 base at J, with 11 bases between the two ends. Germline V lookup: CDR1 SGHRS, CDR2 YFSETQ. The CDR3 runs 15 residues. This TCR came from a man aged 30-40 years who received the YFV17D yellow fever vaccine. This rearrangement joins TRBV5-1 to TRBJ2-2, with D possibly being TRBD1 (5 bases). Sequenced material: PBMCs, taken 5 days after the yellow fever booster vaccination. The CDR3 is CASSPSDRNTGELFF. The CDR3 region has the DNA TGCGCCAGCAGCCCTTCAGACAGGAACACCGGGGAGCTGTTTTTT.